The sequence of this T cell receptor beta chain was determined in a study of blood T cell repertoires in COVID-19. CDR1 is MNHEY and CDR2 is SMNVEV in the germline V gene (reference sequence). There are 15 residues in the CDR3. V trimming: 6 bases; J trimming: 3 bases; junction bases outside the gene matches: 8. The authors' processing: Estimated nucleated cell counts came from reference gene primer amplification. Measured with immunoSEQ multiplex PCR; TCRdb has only the in-frame clones, and not every one. That table supplies the V and J calls and clone size; D and trimming were determined from the DNA. The repertoire holds under 85,000 clones, with under 85% as singletons.

The V call is TRBV27, the J call TRBJ2-7; 10 bases map to TRBD2. The sequence derives from a man over 45 with COVID-19, enrolled during active disease. Input material: peripheral blood. CDR3 coding DNA: TGTGCCAGCAGCTCTACTAGCGGGGCAATCTACGAGCAGTACTTC. The encoded protein is CASSSTSGAIYEQYF.